The T cell receptor (beta chain) described here comes from a study of blood T cell repertoires in COVID-19 (dated by TCRdb to between 2020 and 2021). Study-level background: Samples from collaborators originated in the United States, Italy and Spain and spanned both the acute and convalescent phases of COVID-19. The prospective study material was composed of cDNA or gDNA derived from T cells, B-cell-depleted T cells, or PBMCs. The dataset comprised deeply sampled blood TCRbeta repertoires from subjects exposed to, actively infected with, or recovered from COVID-19. The repertoires were released in a freely available public database meant as a resource for research on the immune response to SARS-CoV-2. Samples were obtained from the ongoing ImmuneRACE study (first 160 participants) and from roughly 1,300 subjects provided by 6 global collaborators. A de-identified subject ID, COVID-19 status, age in years and sex were almost always included in the sample metadata. Where available, HLA class I and class II types were obtained from metadata supplied by the sample provider rather than from assay-based typing.

Study-wide conclusions, independent of this receptor: Clinical and demographic metadata were provided uncurated, with the amount varying by source and participant.

About this clone itself: Its antigen has not been determined. There are no base qualities to consult, and no much larger clone falls within one base.

Collaborating institutions collected whole blood in K2EDTA tubes following their own protocols. Collaborator samples were shipped for TCRbeta analysis as frozen whole blood, isolated PBMCs, or DNA extracted from either sample type. The immunoSEQ Assay, a bias-controlled multiplex PCR, was used to amplify TCRbeta CDR3 regions from genomic DNA. In the paper's pipeline: The number of nucleated cells in each sample was estimated from the amplification of reference gene primers within the assay. Sequence reads were collapsed and filtered to measure the absolute abundance of every unique TCRbeta CDR3 rearrangement. For each sample, productive Simpson clonality was calculated by taking the square root of Simpson's diversity index across productive rearrangements. TCRdb provides this immuneACCESS table in a form limited to in-frame rearrangements. Some clones are lacking; in checked studies, under half of them reflect an unresolved V gene, and why the rest are absent is not known. V, J and clone size were drawn from that table, and D and trimming were deduced from the DNA. This sample has about 74,000 clones in its table, and 70% to 90% of those were observed once. 1.9% of the sample lies in the top ten.

V is pared back by 4 bases and J by 1 base, with 10 bases lying between the germline termini. Reading from cysteine to phenylalanine, the CDR3 counts 14 amino acids. Just the 42-base CDR3 DNA is kept, in frame starting at base 1. From a lookup of the germline V gene, CDR1 and CDR2 are MRHNA and SNTAGT. The receptor chain draws on TRBV6-4 and TRBJ1-1; the D gene lacks a confident call. Material for sequencing was peripheral blood. The TCR was taken from a woman aged 80 or over with active or convalescent COVID-19. The sequenced DNA: TGTGCCAGCAGTGCCCGGGGAACGAACACTGAAGCTTTCTTT. Translation gives CASSARGTNTEAFF.